The clone carrying this T cell receptor (beta chain) occurred many times. Antigen unknown. The data belong to a study of regulatory T cells in long-lasting Graves disease. The overall study: Freshly diagnosed Graves' patients had used antithyroid drugs for under 3 months. Findings of the study overall: A limited number of samples was an acknowledged limitation.

This CDR3 is 19 amino acids long. V lost 0 bases, J lost 0 bases, and 20 bases lay in between. Germline loops: CDR1 MNHEY, CDR2 SVGAGI. Arm-PCR of CDR3 regions with iRepertoire HTBI primers generated TCR beta libraries. Each CDR3 protein gets one entry after TCRdb re-called the multiplex PCR reads with MiXCR. The top ten hold 20% to 25% of the sample, which has over 300,000 distinct CDR3 sequences, 15% to 18% seen once. As for time point: newly diagnosed GD, antithyroid drugs for less than 3 months. Generation of the TCR library employed RNA extracted from PBMCs. It was an endocrinology department in Xi'an, China, that provided the patients.

The gene calls are TRBV6-5 and TRBJ1-1; D not resolved. This TCR came from a female donor with Graves disease. The sequenced sample was peripheral blood mononuclear cells (PBMCs), obtained at new diagnosis, from a patient treated with antithyroid drugs. The CDR3 nucleotides read TGTGCCAGCAGTTACTCGAACATCCGGGATTCTTTTTTGAACACTGAAGCTTTCTTT. Amino acids: CASSYSNIRDSFLNTEAFF.